This T cell receptor (beta chain) was obtained from a study of regulatory T cells in long-lasting Graves disease. Study in general: Antithyroid drugs had been taken under 3 months by newly diagnosed Graves' patients.

Described time point: newly diagnosed GD, antithyroid drugs for less than 3 months. Isolated PBMC RNA provided the starting material for the TCR library. With iRepertoire HTBI primers and Arm-PCR of CDR3 regions, TCR beta libraries were built. TCRdb processed the multiplex PCR reads anew with MiXCR; each CDR3 protein has one entry. The sample includes hundreds of thousands of distinct CDR3 sequences, 12% of them seen just once. This clonotype was recorded at least ten times. The sample was also linked to a second study, of T cells in Graves' hyperthyroidism and ophthalmopathy. In that study: The blood repertoire included most of the expanded thyroid clonotypes above 0.001.

This specimen consisted of peripheral blood mononuclear cells (PBMCs), obtained at new diagnosis, from a patient treated with antithyroid drugs. This TCR was recovered from a woman aged 25 to 45 with Graves disease.

The chain's CDR3 is CASSQAGGIETYEQYF. CDR3 nucleotide sequence: TGTGCCAGCAGCCAAGCCGGGGGCATAGAGACCTACGAGCAGTACTTC. The chain combines TRBV4-2 with TRBJ2-7, with D possibly being TRBD1 or TRBD2 (6 bases each). Per the germline V gene, CDR1 is LGHNA and CDR2 is YNFKEQ. This CDR3 region has 16 residues. Deletions cut 1 base from V and 2 bases from J, with 15 bases between.